Following are 26 T cell receptor beta chains from one sample sequenced in a study of cytomegalovirus exposure and HLA in healthy donors. PCR used 60 Vbeta primers and 13 Jbeta primers. Measured with immunoSEQ multiplex PCR; TCRdb has only the in-frame clones, and not every one. The sample lists 150,000 to 200,000 clones, roughly three quarters occurring once. The specimen sequenced was PBMCs. The receptors were gathered from a man between 18 and 35 years old in good health and CMV-seropositive.

The rearrangement links TRBV6-5 to TRBJ2-2; 7 bases match TRBD2. V lost 4 bases, J lost 3 bases, and 8 bases stayed unmatched. CDR1 and CDR2 from the germline V gene are MNHEY and SVGAGI. The CDR3 contains 16 residues. DNA of the CDR3: TGTGCCAGCAGTTTCCTAGCGGAACTATACACCGGGGAGCTGTTTTTT. It codes for CASSFLAELYTGELFF.

This clone appeared once. This chain connects TRBV5-6 to TRBJ2-1; 8 positions agree with TRBD1. The CDR3 runs to 15 residues. The germline V gene has CDR1 SGHDT and CDR2 YYEEEE. The ends lost 4 bases at V and 8 bases at J; junction bases unmatched: 11. The CDR3 DNA sequence: TGTGCCAGCAGCGTAGCCCTCTCCAGGGGGCATGAGCAGTTCTTC. It yields the protein CASSVALSRGHEQFF.

This chain joins TRBV5-1 and TRBJ1-4; weak D call: TRBD1 (6 bases). CDR3 length: 14 residues. Looked up from germline, CDR1 is SGHRS and CDR2 is YFSETQ. Trimming left V 4 bases short and J 4 bases short, with 11 bases between. The DNA of the CDR3 is TGCGCCAGCAGCCCGGACAGCCGTAATGAAAAACTGTTTTTT. It is translated as CASSPDSRNEKLFF.

The chain uses TRBV29-1 and TRBJ1-4; D is possibly TRBD1 (5 bases). CDR1 SQVTM and CDR2 ANQGSEA come from the germline V gene. Trimming shortened V by 6 bases and J by 4 bases, and 12 bases separated the two germline ends. This CDR3 has 13 amino acids. The CDR3 is CSVTPGGNEKLFF. The CDR3 DNA reads as TGCAGCGTGACACCGGGGGGTAATGAAAAACTGTTTTTT.

This chain joins TRBV11-2 and TRBJ2-3, with unresolved D. The V gene's germline CDR1 is SGHAT and CDR2 FQNNGV. The CDR3 is 15 amino acids. The V end lost 3 bases, the J end lost 0 bases, and 10 bases lay between the germline ends. The CDR3 coding sequence is TGTGCCAGCAGCTTCGAGGATCGGAGCACAGATACGCAGTATTTT. It is translated as CASSFEDRSTDTQYF.

The gene calls are TRBV28 and TRBJ1-2; 9 positions match TRBD1. Germline-derived CDR1 and CDR2 are MDHEN and SYDVKM. The CDR3 is 15 amino acids. Losses at the gene ends were 4 bases for V and 4 bases for J; bases not matched to a gene: 7. This CDR3 is CASSSYRGLGYGYTF. As DNA, the CDR3 is TGTGCCAGCAGTTCCTACAGGGGGCTTGGCTATGGCTACACCTTC.

V usage is TRBV4-2 and J usage is TRBJ1-6, with a tentative D call TRBD1 (5 bases). The length of the CDR3 is 15 residues. V was shortened by 1 base and J by 10 bases, with 14 bases between the two germline ends. Germline V lookup: CDR1 LGHNA, CDR2 YNFKEQ. The DNA of the CDR3 is TGTGCCAGCAGCCAAGTAATTGACAGTCAATCACCCCTCCACTTT. It codes for CASSQVIDSQSPLHF.

The chain joins TRBV7-9 to TRBJ1-1; TRBD1 aligns across 7 bases. Germline assignment: CDR1 SEHNR and CDR2 FQNEAQ (reference sequence). V was pared by 3 bases and J by 8 bases, with 9 bases of the junction left unmatched. CDR3 length equals 14 residues. CDR3 region: CASSFPTGKWEAFF. The CDR3 DNA is TGTGCCAGCAGCTTTCCGACAGGGAAGTGGGAAGCTTTCTTT. The variable domain in full, with the rest retrieved from reference TRBV7-9 and TRBJ1-1, is DTGVSQNPRHKITKRGQNVTFRCDPISEHNRLYWYRQTLGQGPEFLTYFQNEAQLEKSRLLSDRFSAERPKGSFSTLEIQRTEQGDSAMYLCASSFPTGKWEAFFGQGTRLTVV.

In nucleotides, the CDR3 is TGCGCCAGCAGCTTGGCCGCTGAACAGGGGGTAGGCGCTGAAGCTTTCTTT. Its translation: CASSLAAEQGVGAEAFF. V and J are TRBV5-1 and TRBJ1-1; 8 bases are shared with TRBD1. There are 17 residues in the CDR3. Germline CDR1 and CDR2: SGHRS and YFSETQ. The junction had 13 bases not matched to a gene; V was cut back by 0 bases and J by 6 bases. Drawing the rest from reference TRBV5-1 and TRBJ1-1, the complete variable domain is KAGVTQTPRYLIKTRGQQVTLSCSPISGHRSVSWYQQTPGQGLQFLFEYFSETQRNKGNFPGRFSGRQFSNSRSEMNVSTLELGDSALYLCASSLAAEQGVGAEAFFGQGTRLTVV.

The chain has TRBV7-8 and TRBJ2-3; TRBD2 might be the D (6 bases). Germline-derived CDR1 and CDR2 are SGHVS and FQNEAQ. CDR3 length equals 14 residues. The V end lost 7 bases, the J end lost 3 bases, and 14 bases lay between the germline ends. CDR3 loop: CASTTEGGTDTQYF. CDR3 DNA: TGTGCCAGCACCACGGAGGGAGGTACAGATACGCAGTATTTT.

The chain carries TRBV7-2 and TRBJ2-1; D remains unclear. Germline CDR1 SGHTA, CDR2 FQGNSA. Trimming cost V 0 bases and J 7 bases, with 10 bases left between them. This CDR3 contains 14 residues. CDR3 region: CASSLAASRNEQFF. The CDR3 DNA follows: TGTGCCAGCAGCTTAGCTGCTAGTAGGAATGAGCAGTTCTTC.

The gene calls are TRBV15 and TRBJ1-1; 8 bases match TRBD1. The CDR3 loop spans 15 amino acids. Germline loops: CDR1 LNHNV, CDR2 YYDKDF (reference sequence). J was trimmed by 3 bases and V by 3 bases; bases with no gene match: 6. The CDR3 reads CATSSNRGVDTEAFF. For the CDR3, the DNA is TGTGCCACCAGCAGCAACAGGGGGGTGGACACTGAAGCTTTCTTT.

The chain combines TRBV28 with TRBJ2-7; 11 positions agree with TRBD2. V lost 3 bases to trimming and J lost 2 bases; unmatched junction nucleotides: 9. This CDR3 contains 17 residues. Germline assignment: CDR1 MDHEN and CDR2 SYDVKM. This CDR3 is CASSFLAGGTNPYEQYV. CDR3 in DNA: TGTGCCAGCAGTTTCCTAGCGGGGGGTACAAACCCCTACGAGCAGTACGTC.

The chain has TRBV5-1 and TRBJ2-5; no reliable D call. The CDR3 consists of 14 residues. CDR1 SGHRS and CDR2 YFSETQ come from the germline V gene. The V gene lost 0 bases and the J gene lost 2 bases, with 8 bases spanning the gap. In DNA, the CDR3 is TGCGCCAGCAGCTTGGTGCCAGGTCAAGAGACCCAGTACTTC. It encodes CASSLVPGQETQYF. Full variable domain (rest looked up from reference TRBV5-1 and TRBJ2-5): KAGVTQTPRYLIKTRGQQVTLSCSPISGHRSVSWYQQTPGQGLQFLFEYFSETQRNKGNFPGRFSGRQFSNSRSEMNVSTLELGDSALYLCASSLVPGQETQYFGPGTRLLVL.

This clone was seen just once. The V call is TRBV5-1, the J call TRBJ1-6; 7 bases line up with TRBD1. The CDR3 is 18 amino acids. Germline CDR1 and CDR2: SGHRS and YFSETQ. With V trimmed by 0 bases and J by 0 bases, 6 bases remained unmatched. The CDR3 coding sequence is TGCGCCAGCAGCTTGGCAGGTCAGGGGGGCTCCTATAATTCACCCCTCCACTTT. It is translated as CASSLAGQGGSYNSPLHF. The variable domain in full, with the rest retrieved from reference TRBV5-1 and TRBJ1-6, is KAGVTQTPRYLIKTRGQQVTLSCSPISGHRSVSWYQQTPGQGLQFLFEYFSETQRNKGNFPGRFSGRQFSNSRSEMNVSTLELGDSALYLCASSLAGQGGSYNSPLHFGNGTRLTVT.

This clone was observed a single time. The chain couples TRBV30 to TRBJ2-5; D is possibly TRBD2 (6 bases). From germline, CDR1 is GTSNPN and CDR2 SVGIG (reference sequence). V was cut by 0 bases and J by 4 bases, with 12 bases left in between. The CDR3 runs 14 residues. CDR3 bases: TGTGCCTGGAGTGTACCACTAGCCGGAGAGACCCAGTACTTC. Its translation is CAWSVPLAGETQYF.

V usage is TRBV6-6 and J usage is TRBJ2-7; 8 positions agree with TRBD2. From germline, CDR1 is MNHNY and CDR2 SVGAGI (reference sequence). The CDR3 totals 15 residues. With V trimmed by 6 bases and J by 0 bases, 7 bases remained unmatched. CDR3 loop: CASSSKRESSYEQYV. CDR3 nucleotides: TGTGCCAGCAGCTCCAAGCGGGAGAGCTCCTACGAGCAGTACGTC.

This chain uses TRBV7-9 with TRBJ1-2; D is unresolved. Germline CDR1 and CDR2: SEHNR and FQNEAQ (reference sequence). CDR3 length: 14 residues. V lost 1 base, J lost 2 bases, and 8 bases lay in between. CDR3 coding DNA: TGTGCCAGCAGCTTAGGTGCGGTCAACTATGGCTACACCTTC. Translated, it gives CASSLGAVNYGYTF.

The rearrangement links TRBV9 to TRBJ2-5, with 7 bases matching TRBD2. The CDR3 length is 16 residues. The V gene end was trimmed by 4 bases and the J gene end by 4 bases; junction bases not matched to a gene: 13. Germline assignment: CDR1 SGDLS and CDR2 YYNGEE. The CDR3 DNA follows: TGTGCCAGCAGCTTCACCGCCCGGGGGGTGTCAGAGACCCAGTACTTC. Its protein is CASSFTARGVSETQYF.

This clone was recorded once. V is TRBV10-3 and J is TRBJ1-2; TRBD1 matches 10 bases. Germline loops: CDR1 ENHRY, CDR2 SYGVKD. V lost 8 bases and J lost 7; bases outside the gene matches: 7. This CDR3 has 13 amino acids. The CDR3 here is CAIETGGAGGYTF. In nucleotides, the CDR3 is TGTGCCATCGAGACAGGGGGCGCGGGTGGCTACACCTTC.

The chain is built from TRBV2 and TRBJ1-5; tentative D call: TRBD1 (6 bases). CDR1 and CDR2 from the germline V gene are SNHLY and FYNNEI. Trimming shortened V by 5 bases and J by 9 bases, and 11 bases separated the two germline ends. The CDR3 runs to 12 residues. CDR3 DNA sequence: TGTGCCAGCAGTAGAGAGACAGGGCCCCAGCATTTT. It yields the protein CASSRETGPQHF.

Written as DNA, the CDR3 is TGTGCCAGCAGTGGTCACTCCCGAGGGGAGCTGTTTTTT. Protein sequence: CASSGHSRGELFF. This rearrangement joins TRBV2 to TRBJ2-2; no definite D call. The length of the CDR3 is 13 residues. V was cut by 4 bases and J by 8 bases, with 11 bases left in between. CDR1 and CDR2 (germline): SNHLY, FYNNEI.

The chain joins TRBV19 to TRBJ2-5, with D possibly matching TRBD2 (6 bases). The V and J ends lost 5 bases and 7 bases respectively, with 14 bases between them. CDR1 and CDR2 from the germline V gene are LNHDA and SQIVND (reference sequence). The CDR3 loop spans 13 amino acids. DNA of the CDR3: TGTGCCAGTAGTGGGAGGAGTGAAATGACCCAGTACTTC. Amino acids: CASSGRSEMTQYF.

The chain couples TRBV7-2 to TRBJ1-5, with D possibly being TRBD1 (5 bases). The CDR3 covers 16 residues. V lost 0 bases and J lost 2, with 11 bases in between. Germline V CDR1 and CDR2: SGHTA, FQGNSA. The CDR3 here is CASSLAGGIGNQPQHF. In nucleotides, the CDR3 is TGTGCCAGCAGCTTAGCTGGGGGGATCGGCAATCAGCCCCAGCATTTT.

This clone was seen more than once but under ten times. The rearrangement uses TRBV2 and TRBJ1-5; a weak D match, TRBD1 (5 bases). V was cut by 6 bases and J by 4 bases, with 19 bases left in between. In germline, CDR1 is SNHLY, CDR2 FYNNEI. This CDR3 spans 16 amino acids. The CDR3 coding sequence is TGTGCCAGCAGGAGTATACCGGGTAAGGGGAATCAGCCCCAGCATTTT. Translating it yields CASRSIPGKGNQPQHF.

The chain has TRBV10-2 and TRBJ2-3; 14 nucleotides match TRBD2. Germline V gene sequence: CDR1 WSHSY, CDR2 SAAADI. The V and J ends lost 6 bases and 6 bases, in that order; junction bases with no gene match: 5. The CDR3 spans 15 residues. CDR3 bases: TGCGCCAGCAGAGATCGGACTAGCGGGAGGGATACGCAGTATTTT. Translation gives CASRDRTSGRDTQYF.